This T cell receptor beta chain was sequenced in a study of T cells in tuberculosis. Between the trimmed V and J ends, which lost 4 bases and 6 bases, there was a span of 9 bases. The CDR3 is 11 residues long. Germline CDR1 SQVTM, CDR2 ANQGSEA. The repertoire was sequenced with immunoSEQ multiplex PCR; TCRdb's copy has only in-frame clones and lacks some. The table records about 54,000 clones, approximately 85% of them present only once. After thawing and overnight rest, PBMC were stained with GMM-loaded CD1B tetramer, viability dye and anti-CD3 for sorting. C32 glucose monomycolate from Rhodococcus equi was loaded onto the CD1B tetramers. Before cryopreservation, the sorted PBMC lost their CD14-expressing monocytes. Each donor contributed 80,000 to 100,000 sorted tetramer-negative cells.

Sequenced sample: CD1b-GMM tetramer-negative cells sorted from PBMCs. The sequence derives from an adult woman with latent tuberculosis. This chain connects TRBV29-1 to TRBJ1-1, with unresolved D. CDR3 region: CSVVEGSEAFF. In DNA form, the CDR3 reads TGCAGCGTTGTCGAGGGCTCTGAAGCTTTCTTT.